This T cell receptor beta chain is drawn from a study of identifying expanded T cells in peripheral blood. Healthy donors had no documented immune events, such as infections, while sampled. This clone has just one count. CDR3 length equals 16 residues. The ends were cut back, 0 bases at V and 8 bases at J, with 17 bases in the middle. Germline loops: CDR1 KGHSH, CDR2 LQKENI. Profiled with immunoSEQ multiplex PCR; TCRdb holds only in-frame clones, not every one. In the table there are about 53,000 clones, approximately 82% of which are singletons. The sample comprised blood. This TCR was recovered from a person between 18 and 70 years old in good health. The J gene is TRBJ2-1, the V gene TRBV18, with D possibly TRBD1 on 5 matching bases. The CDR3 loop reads CASSPPGPLRLDEQFF. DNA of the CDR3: TGTGCCAGCTCACCACCGGGGCCTTTGCGACTGGATGAGCAGTTCTTC.